Included here is one T cell receptor beta chain sequence, with context. Its recognized antigen is unknown. No base quality values were provided; no much bigger clone lies one nucleotide off. The CDR1 and CDR2 encoded by the germline V gene are SGHTA and FQGTGA. Here V drops 6 bases and J drops 5 bases, and the junction holds 3 bases not matched to any gene. Spanning cysteine to phenylalanine, the CDR3 consists of 14 amino acids. Only the CDR3 portion is preserved as DNA: 42 bases, with reading frame beginning at the first base. Collaborating institutions collected whole blood in K2EDTA tubes following their own protocols. For TCRbeta analysis, collaborators shipped samples in one of three forms: frozen whole blood, isolated PBMCs, or DNA extracted from either of those sample types. TCRbeta CDR3 regions were amplified from genomic DNA by means of the immunoSEQ Assay, a bias-controlled multiplex PCR. Per the original workflow: The number of nucleated cells in each sample was estimated from the amplification of reference gene primers within the assay. To quantify the absolute abundance of each unique TCRbeta CDR3 rearrangement, sequence reads were collapsed and filtered. For each sample, productive Simpson clonality was calculated as the square root of Simpson's diversity index over productive rearrangements. What TCRdb holds here is the immuneACCESS table cut down to in-frame rearrangements. Part of the clones is not present; checked against another copy, under half of the missing clones reflect an unresolved V gene, and the others are unexplained. V and J calls plus clone size are reproduced from that table; the DNA served to infer D and trimming. Recorded for this sample are some 80,000 clones; approximately 81% of them occurred a single time. The biggest ten clones account for roughly two fifths of the sample.

These data originate in a study of blood T cell repertoires in COVID-19 (TCRdb year 2020). Regarding the study in general: The collaborator samples originated in the United States, Italy and Spain and spanned the acute and convalescent phases of COVID-19. The prospective study material was composed of cDNA or gDNA derived from T cells, B-cell-depleted T cells, or PBMCs. Subjects who had been exposed to COVID-19, were actively infected with it, or had recovered from it provided the deeply sampled blood TCRbeta repertoires that made up the dataset. A freely available public database, intended as a resource for researchers studying the immune response to SARS-CoV-2, is where the repertoires were released. The samples were drawn from two sources: the first 160 participants of the ongoing ImmuneRACE study, and fewer than 1,500 subjects contributed by 6 global collaborators. Sample metadata almost always included a de-identified subject ID, COVID-19 status, age in years and sex. Where HLA class I and class II types were available, the types were taken from metadata supplied by the sample provider, not from assay-based typing. Broader findings and caveats from the paper: The amount of clinical and demographic metadata varied by source and participant and was provided uncurated.

The material sequenced was peripheral blood. This chain is built from TRBV7-3 and TRBJ2-1, and TRBD2 aligns with 11 junction nucleotides. The clonotype comes from a man aged 80 or over with acute or convalescent COVID-19. The DNA sequence is as follows: TGTGCCAGCAGTCGACTAGCGGGAAACAATGAGCAGTTCTTC. Translated, this gives CASSRLAGNNEQFF.